Listed below are T cell receptor beta chains from one sample, sequenced in a study of blood T cell repertoires in COVID-19. Clones were sequenced by immunoSEQ multiplex PCR, and TCRdb holds only the in-frame ones, with some missing. The sample includes some 210,000 clones, 80% to 90% of them seen just once. Sequencing was done on a sample of PBMCs or T cells enriched from blood (not recorded which). These receptor sequences come from a man between 40 and 49 years old who had recovered from COVID-19. Both conserved end residues are part of each CDR3. The D gene is left open where the match is weak. Size values are once, few and many counts, or a class for expanded clones, and some rows have none.

cdr3_nt cdr3_aa clone_size j_call v_call d_call
TGTGCCAGCAGTCCACGGACTAGCGGATACAATGAGCAGTTCTTC CASSPRTSGYNEQFF . TRBJ2-1 TRBV27 TRBD2
TGTGCCAGCAGCCATGGGACTAGCGACACAGATACGCAGTATTTT CASSHGTSDTDTQYF . TRBJ2-3 TRBV3-1/TRBV3-2 TRBD2
TGTGCCAGTAGTGGCCCCGGACAGGGAAGGAATGGCTACACCTTC CASSGPGQGRNGYTF . TRBJ1-2 TRBV19 TRBD1
TGCGCCAGCAGCTTGGGGAGCTCCTACAATGAGCAGTTCTTC CASSLGSSYNEQFF . TRBJ2-1 TRBV5-1 .
TGTGCCAGCAGATCCAGCACTAGCGGGGGCAATGAGCAGTTCTTC CASRSSTSGGNEQFF . TRBJ2-1 TRBV6-5 TRBD2
TGTGCCAGCAGCGCGCTAGCGGAAAGCACAGATACGCAGTATTTT CASSALAESTDTQYF . TRBJ2-3 TRBV9 TRBD2
TGTGCCAGTAGGCCGGACAGGGGAAATGAGCAGTTCTTC CASRPDRGNEQFF . TRBJ2-1 TRBV19 TRBD1
TGTGCCAGCAGTGAGGGTAAACCTGAAGCTTTCTTT CASSEGKPEAFF . TRBJ1-1 TRBV6-6 .
TGTGCCAGCAGGACCGACACTTTCGTAAACTATGGCTACACCTTC CASRTDTFVNYGYTF . TRBJ1-2 TRBV2 .
TGTGCCACCAGCAGGGACAGGGCAAATGATGGCTACACCTTC CATSRDRANDGYTF . TRBJ1-2 TRBV15 TRBD1
TGTGCCAGCAGCCAAGATCTCGATGAGCAGTTCTTC CASSQDLDEQFF . TRBJ2-1 TRBV4-2 .
TGTGCCAGCAGTTCCCCTGCAGCGAACACCGGGGAGCTGTTTTTT CASSSPAANTGELFF once TRBJ2-2 TRBV7-3 .
TGTGCCACCGGGGACAGAACCAAAAACATTCAGTACTTC CATGDRTKNIQYF . TRBJ2-4 TRBV24-1 TRBD1
TGTGCCACCAGTGATGGGGGGACTAGCGGGAGGACGAGGGAGCAGTACTTC CATSDGGTSGRTREQYF few TRBJ2-7 TRBV24-1 TRBD2
TGTGCCAGTAGTATTAAGACTAGCGGGACGTCCACAGATACGCAGTATTTT CASSIKTSGTSTDTQYF . TRBJ2-3 TRBV19 TRBD2
TGTGCCAGCAGCCCTGCGGGGGGCAGCTATGGCTACACCTTC CASSPAGGSYGYTF . TRBJ1-2 TRBV7-9 .
TGTGCCACCAGAAGAGCGGGAGGCCCCCAAGAGACCCAGTACTTC CATRRAGGPQETQYF . TRBJ2-5 TRBV24-1 TRBD2
TGTGCCAGCAGTTCCATTGGGACTCCCGCTTCCTACGAGCAGTACTTC CASSSIGTPASYEQYF . TRBJ2-7 TRBV27 .
TGTGCCAGCATCAATCACGGGGGGGCTAGCACAGATACGCAGTATTTT CASINHGGASTDTQYF few TRBJ2-3 TRBV7-9 TRBD2
TGTGCCAGCAGTTCCCGCGGGACTGAAGCTTTCTTT CASSSRGTEAFF . TRBJ1-1 TRBV6-5 .
TGTGCCAGTAGCATCGACAAGGGGTTTACCCTTAAGCAGTTCTTC CASSIDKGFTLKQFF . TRBJ2-1 TRBV19 .
TGTGCCAGTAGTATGGGGCAGCTTTACGCTGAAGCTTTCTTT CASSMGQLYAEAFF . TRBJ1-1 TRBV19 .
TGCGCCAGCAGTGAACACAGGGGCAATTCACCCCTCCACTTT CASSEHRGNSPLHF . TRBJ1-6 TRBV10-2 TRBD1
TGTGCCAGCAGCCCCACAGGGGGTCACTATGGCTACACCTTC CASSPTGGHYGYTF . TRBJ1-2 TRBV9 TRBD1
TGTGCCAGCAGCCCCCATAGGGGGCGGGAGACCCAGTACTTC CASSPHRGRETQYF . TRBJ2-5 TRBV7-2 TRBD1
TGTGCCAGTCAACAGGGAGAGGATCAGCCCCAGCATTTT CASQQGEDQPQHF few TRBJ1-5 TRBV2 .
TGTGCCAGCAGCCAACTAAACAGGTACAACTATGGCTACACCTTC CASSQLNRYNYGYTF once TRBJ1-2 TRBV3-1/TRBV3-2 .
TGTGCCAGCAGGGGGACAGGGGTCACAGATACGCAGTATTTT CASRGTGVTDTQYF once TRBJ2-3 TRBV6-5 TRBD1
TGTGCCAGCAGCCCACCACGGGGGGCTATGGGGACTGAAGCTTTCTTT CASSPPRGAMGTEAFF . TRBJ1-1 TRBV9 .